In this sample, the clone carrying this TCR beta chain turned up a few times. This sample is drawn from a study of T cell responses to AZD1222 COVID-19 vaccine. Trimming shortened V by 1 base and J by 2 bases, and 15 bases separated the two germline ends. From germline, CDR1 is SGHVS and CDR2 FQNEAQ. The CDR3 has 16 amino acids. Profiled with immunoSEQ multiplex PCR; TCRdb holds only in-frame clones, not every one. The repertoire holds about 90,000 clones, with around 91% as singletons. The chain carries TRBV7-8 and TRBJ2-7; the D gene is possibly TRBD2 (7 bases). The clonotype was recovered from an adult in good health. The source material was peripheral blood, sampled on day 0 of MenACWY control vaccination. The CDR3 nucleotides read TGTGCCAGCAGCTTAGAGGGGGGGACATTTCCCTACGAGCAGTACTTC. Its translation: CASSLEGGTFPYEQYF.